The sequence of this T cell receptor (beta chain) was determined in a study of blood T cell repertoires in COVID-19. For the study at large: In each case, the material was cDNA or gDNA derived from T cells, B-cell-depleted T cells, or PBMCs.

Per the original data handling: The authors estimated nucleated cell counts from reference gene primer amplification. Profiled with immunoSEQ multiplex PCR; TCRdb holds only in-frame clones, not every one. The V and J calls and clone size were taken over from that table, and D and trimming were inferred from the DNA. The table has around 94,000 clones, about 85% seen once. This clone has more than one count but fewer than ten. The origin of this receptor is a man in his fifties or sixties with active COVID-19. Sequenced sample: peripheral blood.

CDR3 sequence: CASSPGQGSNQPQHF. For the CDR3, the DNA is TGTGCCAGCAGCCCCGGACAGGGTTCCAATCAGCCCCAGCATTTT. The chain joins TRBV6-5 to TRBJ1-5, with 8 bases aligning to TRBD1. This CDR3 contains 15 residues. CDR1 and CDR2 from the germline V gene are MNHEY and SVGAGI. V shed 6 bases, J shed 3 bases, and the junction held 7 bases outside the gene matches.